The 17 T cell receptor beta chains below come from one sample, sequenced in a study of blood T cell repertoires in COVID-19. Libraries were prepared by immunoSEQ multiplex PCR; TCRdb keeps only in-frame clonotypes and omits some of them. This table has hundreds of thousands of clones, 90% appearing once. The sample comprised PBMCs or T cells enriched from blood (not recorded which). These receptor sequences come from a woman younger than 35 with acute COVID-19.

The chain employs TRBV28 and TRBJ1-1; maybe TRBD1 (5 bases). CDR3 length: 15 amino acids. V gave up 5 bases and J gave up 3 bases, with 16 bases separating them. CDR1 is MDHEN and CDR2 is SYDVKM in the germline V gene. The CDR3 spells CASSPPGSRDTEAFF. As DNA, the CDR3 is TGTGCCAGCAGTCCTCCGGGCAGCAGGGACACTGAAGCTTTCTTT.

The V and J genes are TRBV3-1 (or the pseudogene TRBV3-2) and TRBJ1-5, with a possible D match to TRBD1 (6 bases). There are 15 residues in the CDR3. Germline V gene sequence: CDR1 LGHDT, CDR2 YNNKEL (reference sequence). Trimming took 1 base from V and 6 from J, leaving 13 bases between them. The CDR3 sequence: CASSQGAGVSQPQHF. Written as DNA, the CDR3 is TGTGCCAGCAGCCAAGGGGCAGGGGTGAGTCAGCCCCAGCATTTT.

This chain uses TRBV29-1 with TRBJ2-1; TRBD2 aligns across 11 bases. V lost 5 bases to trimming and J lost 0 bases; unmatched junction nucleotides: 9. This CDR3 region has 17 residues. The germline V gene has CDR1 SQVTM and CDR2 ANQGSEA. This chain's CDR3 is CSVTGLAETVSYNEQFF. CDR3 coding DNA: TGCAGCGTTACGGGACTAGCGGAGACTGTCTCCTACAATGAGCAGTTCTTC.

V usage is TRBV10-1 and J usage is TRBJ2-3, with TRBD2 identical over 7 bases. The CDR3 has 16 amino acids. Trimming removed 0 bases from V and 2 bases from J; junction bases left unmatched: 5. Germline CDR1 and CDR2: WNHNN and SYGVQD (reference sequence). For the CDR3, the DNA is TGCGCCAGCAGTGAGTCTCGAGCGGGGTTCACAGATACGCAGTATTTT. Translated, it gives CASSESRAGFTDTQYF.

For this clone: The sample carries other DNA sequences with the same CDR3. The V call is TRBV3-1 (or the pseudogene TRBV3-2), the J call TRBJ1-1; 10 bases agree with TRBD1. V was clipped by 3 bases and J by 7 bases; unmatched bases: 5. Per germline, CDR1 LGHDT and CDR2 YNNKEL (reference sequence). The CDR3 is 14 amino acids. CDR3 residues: CASSHRDRGLEAFF. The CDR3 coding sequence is TGTGCCAGCAGCCATAGGGACAGGGGCCTTGAAGCTTTCTTT.

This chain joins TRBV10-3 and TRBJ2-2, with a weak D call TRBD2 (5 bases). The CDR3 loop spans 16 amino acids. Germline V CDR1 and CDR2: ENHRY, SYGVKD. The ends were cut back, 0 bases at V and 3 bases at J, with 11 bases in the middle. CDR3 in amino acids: CAISESGVRDTGELFF. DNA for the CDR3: TGTGCCATCAGTGAGTCTGGGGTGCGGGACACCGGGGAGCTGTTTTTT.

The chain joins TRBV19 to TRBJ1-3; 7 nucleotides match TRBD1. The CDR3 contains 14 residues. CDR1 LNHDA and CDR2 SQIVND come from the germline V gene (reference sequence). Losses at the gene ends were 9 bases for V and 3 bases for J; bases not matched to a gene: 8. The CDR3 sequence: CASQPGTDGNTIYF. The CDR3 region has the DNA TGTGCCAGCCAACCTGGGACAGATGGAAACACCATATATTTT.

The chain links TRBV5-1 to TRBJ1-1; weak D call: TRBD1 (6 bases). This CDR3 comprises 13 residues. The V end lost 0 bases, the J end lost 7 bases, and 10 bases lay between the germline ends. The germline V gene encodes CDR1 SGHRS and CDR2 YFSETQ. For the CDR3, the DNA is TGCGCCAGCAGCTTGGGGACAGTTAATGAAGCTTTCTTT. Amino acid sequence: CASSLGTVNEAFF. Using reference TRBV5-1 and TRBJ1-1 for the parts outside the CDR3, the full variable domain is KAGVTQTPRYLIKTRGQQVTLSCSPISGHRSVSWYQQTPGQGLQFLFEYFSETQRNKGNFPGRFSGRQFSNSRSEMNVSTLELGDSALYLCASSLGTVNEAFFGQGTRLTVV.

This CDR3 is CASSPGGESEQFF. DNA of the CDR3: TGTGCCAGCAGCCCAGGAGGGGAAAGTGAGCAGTTCTTC. The chain couples TRBV9 to TRBJ2-1, with D maybe TRBD2 (6 bases). V gave up 4 bases and J gave up 9 bases, with 14 bases separating them. The CDR3 contains 13 residues. CDR1 and CDR2 from the germline V gene are SGDLS and YYNGEE.

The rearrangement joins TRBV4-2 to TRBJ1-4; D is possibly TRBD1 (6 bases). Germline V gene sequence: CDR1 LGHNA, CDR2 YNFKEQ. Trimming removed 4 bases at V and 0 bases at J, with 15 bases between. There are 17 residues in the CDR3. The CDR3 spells CASSRAQGIATNEKLFF. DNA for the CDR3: TGTGCCAGCAGCCGCGCGCAGGGGATTGCAACTAATGAAAAACTGTTTTTT.

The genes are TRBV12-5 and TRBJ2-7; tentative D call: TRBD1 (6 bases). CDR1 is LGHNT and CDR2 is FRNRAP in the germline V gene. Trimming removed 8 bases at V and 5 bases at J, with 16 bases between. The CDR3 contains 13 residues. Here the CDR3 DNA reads TGTGCTAGTCGGTCAGGGGATCTCCACGAGCAGTACTTC. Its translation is CASRSGDLHEQYF.

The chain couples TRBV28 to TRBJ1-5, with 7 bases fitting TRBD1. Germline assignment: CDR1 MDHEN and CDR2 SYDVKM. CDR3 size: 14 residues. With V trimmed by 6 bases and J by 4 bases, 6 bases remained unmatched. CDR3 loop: CASRGTTGNQPQHF. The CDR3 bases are TGTGCCAGCAGGGGAACGACAGGGAATCAGCCCCAGCATTTT.

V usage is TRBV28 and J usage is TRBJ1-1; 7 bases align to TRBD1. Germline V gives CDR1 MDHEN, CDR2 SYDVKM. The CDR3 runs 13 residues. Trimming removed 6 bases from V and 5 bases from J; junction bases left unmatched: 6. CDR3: CASSRGSGTEAFF. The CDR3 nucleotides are TGTGCCAGCAGCAGGGGGAGTGGGACTGAAGCTTTCTTT.

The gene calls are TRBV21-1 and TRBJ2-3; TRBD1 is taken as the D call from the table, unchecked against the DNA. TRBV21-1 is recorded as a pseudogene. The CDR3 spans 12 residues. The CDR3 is CASSPKTDTQYF. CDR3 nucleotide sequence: TGTGCCAGCAGTCCAAAAACAGATACGCAGTATTTT.

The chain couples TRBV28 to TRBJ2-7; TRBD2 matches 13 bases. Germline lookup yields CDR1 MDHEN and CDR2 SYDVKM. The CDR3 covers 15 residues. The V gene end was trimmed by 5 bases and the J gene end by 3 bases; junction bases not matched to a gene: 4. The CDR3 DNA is TGTGCCAGCAGTGTCTGGACTAGCGGGAGCTACGAGCAGTACTTC. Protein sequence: CASSVWTSGSYEQYF.

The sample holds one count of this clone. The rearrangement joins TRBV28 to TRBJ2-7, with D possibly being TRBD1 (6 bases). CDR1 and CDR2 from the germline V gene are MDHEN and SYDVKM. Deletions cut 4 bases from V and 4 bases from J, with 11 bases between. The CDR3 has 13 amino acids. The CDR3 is CASSSDSPYEQYF. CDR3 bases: TGTGCCAGCAGTTCGGACAGCCCATACGAGCAGTACTTC.

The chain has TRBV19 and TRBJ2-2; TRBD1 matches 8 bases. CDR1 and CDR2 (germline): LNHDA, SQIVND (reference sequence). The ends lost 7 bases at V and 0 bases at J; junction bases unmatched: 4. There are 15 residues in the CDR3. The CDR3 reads CASIGQGTNTGELFF. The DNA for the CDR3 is TGTGCCAGTATTGGACAGGGAACGAACACCGGGGAGCTGTTTTTT. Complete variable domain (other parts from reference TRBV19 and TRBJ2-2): DGGITQSPKYLFRKEGQNVTLSCEQNLNHDAMYWYRQDPGQGLRLIYYSQIVNDFQKGDIAEGYSVSREKKESFPLTVTSAQKNPTAFYLCASIGQGTNTGELFFGEGSRLTVL.